The source of this TCR beta chain is a study of a mutant IDH1 vaccine in newly diagnosed glioma. This CDR3 comprises 12 residues. V was shortened by 5 bases and J by 5 bases, with 12 bases between the two germline ends. Germline CDR1 is GTSNPN and CDR2 is SVGIG (reference sequence). On this clone: What it recognizes is unknown. This sample also contains other DNA sequences that code for the same CDR3.

TCRdb keeps only in-frame clones here, not all; method: immunoSEQ multiplex PCR. Among approximately 61,000 clones listed, under 90% were seen once. Time point defined: week 5, during vaccination. Vaccination comprised doses that each held 300 ug of mutant IDH1 20-mer peptide, plus topical imiquimod. The input for sequencing was PBMCs, taken from a glioma patient whose treatment included an IDH1 peptide vaccine. The TCR was taken from a woman in her forties or fifties with glioma. This chain uses TRBV30 with TRBJ2-5; tentatively, D is TRBD2 (6 bases). CDR3 in DNA: TGTGCCTGGGGAACGGGGGTGGAGACCCAGTACTTC. Its protein is CAWGTGVETQYF. Filled out from reference TRBV30 and TRBJ2-5, the complete variable domain reads SQTIHQWPATLVQPVGSPLSLECTVEGTSNPNLYWYRQAAGRGLQLLFYSVGIGQISSEVPQNLSASRPQDRQFILSSKKLLLSDSGFYLCAWGTGVETQYFGPGTRLLVL.